This TCR beta chain was recorded in a study of blood T cell repertoires in COVID-19. Germline assignment: CDR1 MGHRA and CDR2 YSYEKL. This CDR3 region has 14 residues. The junction had 5 bases not matched to a gene; V was cut back by 4 bases and J by 4 bases. Produced via immunoSEQ multiplex PCR; TCRdb's table is partial and in-frame only. Counted here are about 70,000 clones, roughly 80% occurring once; the ten biggest clones make up 5.5% to 8%. While infection was still active, Seattle patients were enrolled and then followed longitudinally. This TCR came from a man aged 25 to 45 with COVID-19, enrolled during active disease. The V call is TRBV4-1, the J call TRBJ2-5; 8 bases agree with TRBD1. The sample comprised peripheral blood. DNA of the CDR3: TGCGCCAGCAGCCCGGAAGGACAGGGAGAGACCCAGTACTTC. Its translation is CASSPEGQGETQYF.